What follows are 18 T cell receptor beta chains derived from one specimen sequenced in a study of regulatory T cells in long-lasting Graves disease. With iRepertoire HTBI primers and Arm-PCR of CDR3 regions, TCR beta libraries were built. TCRdb independently ran MiXCR on the multiplex PCR reads; one entry per CDR3 protein. The repertoire has hundreds of thousands of distinct CDR3 sequences, 16% of them found once; the top ten carry approximately 18%. Regarding time point: newly diagnosed GD, antithyroid drugs for less than 3 months. Isolated PBMC RNA provided the starting material for the TCR library. These data were also filed under a second study, of T cells in Graves' hyperthyroidism and ophthalmopathy.

Sequences were derived from peripheral blood mononuclear cells (PBMCs), sampled at new diagnosis, from a patient treated with antithyroid drugs. Every receptor here comes from a woman in her twenties or thirties with Graves disease.

This clonotype was counted ten times or more. The rearrangement joins TRBV7-2 to TRBJ1-6; the D is unclear. The CDR3 is made up of 12 amino acids. The germline V gene encodes CDR1 SGHTA and CDR2 FQGNSA. V lost 3 bases to trimming and J lost 9 bases, with 6 bases between them. CDR3 bases: TGTGCCAGCAGCTTCGGTGGTTCACCCCTCCACTTT. It encodes CASSFGGSPLHF.

This clonotype was detected ten times or more. The chain combines TRBV11-2 with TRBJ2-7; 8 positions agree with TRBD1. The ends lost 3 bases at V and 3 bases at J; junction bases unmatched: 4. CDR3 size: 14 residues. Per germline, CDR1 SGHAT and CDR2 FQNNGV. CDR3 coding DNA: TGTGCCAGCAGCTTGAACAGGGGGTACTACGAGCAGTACTTC. Translating gives CASSLNRGYYEQYF.

This clonotype was detected ten times or more. The J gene is TRBJ1-5, the V gene TRBV12-3 or TRBV12-4; D perhaps matches TRBD1 (6 bases). V was trimmed by 7 bases and J by 9 bases, leaving 25 bases between them. The CDR3 runs 16 residues. The CDR3 here is CASTPRGGSINTPQHF. The CDR3 DNA sequence: TGTGCCAGCACTCCCAGGGGAGGGAGTATCAATACGCCCCAGCATTTT.

J is TRBJ2-7 and V is TRBV6-2 or TRBV6-3; a weak D match, TRBD2 (5 bases). The V gene's germline CDR1 is MNHEY and CDR2 SVGEGT. V was trimmed by 2 bases and J by 5 bases, leaving 10 bases between them. There are 13 residues in the CDR3. CDR3 loop: CASSYISGNEQYF. The CDR3, as DNA: TGTGCCAGCAGTTACATCTCGGGGAACGAGCAGTACTTC.

This clonotype was counted ten times or more. The J gene is TRBJ2-3, the V gene TRBV28; TRBD1 is a possible D gene (6 bases). Trimming stripped 11 bases from V and 0 bases from J, with 9 bases between. This CDR3 has 12 residues. Looked up from germline, CDR1 is MDHEN and CDR2 is SYDVKM. CDR3 DNA: TGTGCCTCGACAGGAAGCACAGATACGCAGTATTTT. Residues: CASTGSTDTQYF.

The V gene is TRBV6-5, the J gene TRBJ2-1, with 11 positions matching TRBD2. CDR1 MNHEY and CDR2 SVGAGI come from the germline V gene. This CDR3 has 15 amino acids. With 0 bases clipped from V and 15 bases from J, the junction kept 10 bases outside the gene matches. CDR3 sequence: CASSYSNGTSGPGFF. Written as DNA, the CDR3 is TGTGCCAGCAGTTACTCAAACGGGACTAGCGGCCCGGGGTTCTTC.

Many counts were recorded for this clonotype. V is TRBV29-1 and J is TRBJ2-1; perhaps TRBD2 as D (6 bases). Per the germline V gene, CDR1 is SQVTM and CDR2 is ANQGSEA. The V gene lost 7 bases and the J gene lost 12 bases, with 19 bases spanning the gap. The length of the CDR3 is 12 residues. For the CDR3, the DNA is TGCAGCGCCGAGGGCGGGACCAGGAGGCAGTTCTTC. It specifies CSAEGGTRRQFF.

This clonotype was counted only a few times. One junction end does not reproduce the germline sequence, and a read error may be involved. The chain is built from TRBV2 and TRBJ2-7, with 11 bases fitting TRBD2. In germline, CDR1 is SNHLY, CDR2 FYNNEI. The CDR3 length is 15 residues. Written as DNA, the CDR3 is TGTGCCAGCATTGAGCTAGCGGGAGGAAGGTACGGGCAGTACTTC. Its translation: CASIELAGGRYGQYF.

This clonotype appeared many times. This sequence joins TRBV2 and TRBJ2-1; D is unclear. Looked up from germline, CDR1 is SNHLY and CDR2 is FYNNEI. CDR3 size: 12 residues. V lost 3 bases and J lost 9, with 9 bases in between. CDR3 loop: CASSDLGFEQFF. The CDR3, as DNA: TGTGCCAGCAGTGATCTGGGGTTTGAGCAGTTCTTC.

The chain uses TRBV6-4 and TRBJ1-1; weak D call: TRBD1 (6 bases). V was trimmed by 8 bases and J by 6 bases, leaving 16 bases between them. This CDR3 contains 13 residues. The germline V gene encodes CDR1 MRHNA and CDR2 SNTAGT. The CDR3 nucleotides are TGTGCCAGCGTACTACAGGGAATCCCTGAAGCTTTCTTT. Its protein product is CASVLQGIPEAFF.

This clonotype was seen ten or more times. This chain uses TRBV2 with TRBJ1-5; D uncertain. The CDR3 extends over 13 amino acids. The germline gives CDR1 SNHLY, CDR2 FYNNEI. The V end was cut by 4 bases, the J end by 0 bases, with 4 bases between. In nucleotides, the CDR3 is TGTGCCAGCAGTGGGAATAGCAATCAGCCCCAGCATTTT. Translated: CASSGNSNQPQHF.

This clonotype was recorded a few times. The rearrangement joins TRBV7-9 to TRBJ1-5, with a tentative D call TRBD1 (5 bases). The CDR3 is 15 amino acids. Germline CDR1 reads SEHNR; CDR2 reads FQNEAQ (reference sequence). Trimming left V 5 bases short and J 3 bases short, with 14 bases between. The CDR3 is CASSAEAGFNQPQHF. The CDR3 DNA reads TGTGCCAGCAGCGCCGAGGCAGGGTTCAATCAGCCCCAGCATTTT.

This clonotype was counted between two and nine times. The genes are TRBV7-2 and TRBJ1-6; 8 nucleotides agree with TRBD1. This CDR3 has 21 amino acids. The V gene end was trimmed by 1 base and the J gene end by 0 bases; junction bases not matched to a gene: 14. The germline V gene encodes CDR1 SGHTA and CDR2 FQGNSA. CDR3 DNA sequence: TGTGCCAGCAGCTTAGACGAAGTTGCAGGGGGCCTCAGCTCCTATAATTCACCCCTCCACTTT. Protein product: CASSLDEVAGGLSSYNSPLHF.

The sample holds many counts of this clonotype. The chain uses TRBV20-1 and TRBJ2-4; D may correspond to TRBD1 or TRBD2 (5 bases each). Germline CDR1 reads DFQATT; CDR2 reads SNEGSKA (reference sequence). V shed 3 bases and J shed 0 bases, with 6 bases lying between them. The CDR3 extends over 13 amino acids. The chain's CDR3 is CSARGVAKNIQYF. The CDR3 DNA follows: TGCAGTGCTAGGGGGGTAGCCAAAAACATTCAGTACTTC.

This clonotype was observed a handful of times. This chain connects TRBV5-4 to TRBJ2-7, with 8 bases aligning to TRBD1. V shed 3 bases and J 3 bases; nucleotides not matched to a gene: 8. The CDR3 runs 15 residues. Germline V gene data show CDR1 as SGHNT and CDR2 as YYREEE (reference sequence). The CDR3 loop is CASSSGGDRYYEQYF. The CDR3 DNA sequence: TGTGCCAGCAGCTCGGGTGGGGACAGGTACTACGAGCAGTACTTC.

This sequence joins TRBV3-1 and TRBJ2-3; no reliable D call. The CDR3 is made up of 16 amino acids. Germline CDR1 LGHDT, CDR2 YNNKEL (reference sequence). V was shortened by 3 bases and J by 0 bases, with 13 bases between the two germline ends. The CDR3 DNA reads as TGTGCCAGCAGCCACCTGAGTAGATCCAGCACAGATACGCAGTATTTT. It translates to CASSHLSRSSTDTQYF.

The chain has TRBV28 and TRBJ2-7, with D tentatively TRBD1 (5 bases). The CDR3 has 14 amino acids. Germline values: CDR1 MDHEN, CDR2 SYDVKM. V was trimmed by 5 bases and J by 3 bases, leaving 14 bases between them. CDR3 loop: CASSIQGAIYEQYF. CDR3 in DNA: TGTGCCAGCAGTATTCAAGGGGCGATCTACGAGCAGTACTTC. Drawing the rest from reference TRBV28 and TRBJ2-7, the complete variable domain is DVKVTQSSRYLVKRTGEKVFLECVQDMDHENMFWYRQDPGLGLRLIYFSYDVKMKEKGDIPEGYSVSREKKERFSLILESASTNQTSMYLCASSIQGAIYEQYFGPGTRLTVT.

This clonotype was observed a few times. The chain uses TRBV19 and TRBJ1-1, with D maybe TRBD1 (5 bases). Per the germline V gene, CDR1 is LNHDA and CDR2 is SQIVND (reference sequence). The V and J ends lost 9 bases and 4 bases respectively, with 21 bases between them. There are 15 residues in the CDR3. CDR3 protein: CASAVGGKATTEAFF. The DNA of the CDR3 is TGTGCCAGCGCGGTCGGGGGGAAGGCGACCACTGAAGCTTTCTTT.